This T cell receptor beta chain was recorded in a study of breast tumors, draining lymph nodes, adjacent tissues. Study-level findings and limits: Tumor TCR diversity was below lymph nodes but above nontumor tissue. Findings are consistent with lymph node origin and intratumoral expansion of most tumor T cells. Data only fit, rather than demonstrated, lymph node origin of most tumor T cells. Compared with basal-like, luminal-like tumors shared significantly more repertoire with nontumor tissue.

This clonotype was found many times. Its antigen is not known. V was clipped by 5 bases and J by 7 bases; unmatched bases: 9. The CDR3 totals 14 residues. From germline, CDR1 is SGHVS and CDR2 FNYEAQ. The lymph nodes were axillary draining lymph nodes from breast cancer patients. TCRdb ran MiXCR on the multiplex PCR reads and lists one entry per CDR3 protein. The sample holds 65,000 to 80,000 distinct CDR3 sequences, roughly 20% seen once. The V and J genes are TRBV7-6 and TRBJ2-7; 9 bases match TRBD2. The sequence derives from a female donor with breast cancer. Some clones in this sample may be carry-over from other donors' samples. The sample consisted of axillary lymph node tissue. DNA for the CDR3: TGTGCCAGCAGCCACATAGCGGGAGTAAGGGAGCAGTACTTC. Amino acid sequence: CASSHIAGVREQYF.